This T cell receptor (beta chain) was obtained from a study of blood T cells in healthy people across ages. Points from the study as a whole: Versus aged donors, long-lived donors had higher diversity and more naive CD4+ cells.

CDR1 is LGHNA, CDR2 YSLEER, per germline. Trimming took off 0 bases at V and 7 bases at J, with 16 bases between the two ends. CDR3 size: 16 residues. A few counts support this clonotype. Its target is not known. Those donating, healthy Caucasian individuals from Russia, were aged about 6 to 100. Ten milliliters of peripheral blood were drawn from each donor into EDTA-treated tubes. The second PCR ran about 6 to 12 cycles with a sample-barcoded 5' primer and J-beta primers. Through a template-switch adaptor with 12 random nucleotides, each cDNA molecule received a tag. MiXCR was run by TCRdb on the 5' RACE reads, yielding one entry per CDR3 protein. The sample holds approximately 2,000,000 distinct CDR3 sequences, around 42% seen once.

The rearrangement links TRBV4-3 to TRBJ2-1; D not resolved. The sample consisted of blood. This clonotype originated in a human donor in good health. The chain's CDR3 is CASSQDYRTSDNEQFF. The CDR3 coding sequence is TGCGCCAGCAGCCAAGATTACCGAACGAGTGATAATGAGCAGTTCTTC.